A selection of T cell receptor beta chains follows, all from one sample in a study of beta chain features in type 1 diabetes. Some clones are missing from TCRdb's copy, which holds only in-frame ones; the method was immunoSEQ multiplex PCR. The data contain 900,000 or so clones, 15% to 20% of them seen just once; the ten biggest clones take up about 0.02%. The material sequenced was naive CD4+ T cells from blood. The receptors stem from a woman younger than 30 in good health. The CDR3 runs from the conserved cysteine through the conserved F or W. Each record gives: CDR3 length, J gene, D gene, V gene, clone size, CDR3 DNA, CDR3 protein. D genes are given only for firm matches. Size is stated for part of the rows, as once, few or many counts, or as a class when the clone is expanded.

CDR3 length: 19
J gene: TRBJ2-7
D gene: TRBD1
V gene: TRBV7-2
clone size: NA
CDR3 DNA: TGTGCCAGCAGCTTAGCACCGGGACAGGGATATGGAGCAACATACGAGCAGTACTTC
CDR3 protein: CASSLAPGQGYGATYEQYF

CDR3 length: 14
J gene: TRBJ1-1
D gene: NA
V gene: TRBV19
clone size: NA
CDR3 DNA: TGTGCCAGTATACGGGGACACCAGAACACTGAAGCTTTCTTT
CDR3 protein: CASIRGHQNTEAFF

CDR3 length: 18
J gene: TRBJ1-4
D gene: TRBD1
V gene: TRBV23-1
clone size: few
CDR3 DNA: TGCGCCAGCACCCTAGGACAGGGGACAGTCGGAACTAATGAAAAACTGTTTTTT
CDR3 protein: CASTLGQGTVGTNEKLFF

CDR3 length: 15
J gene: TRBJ2-1
D gene: NA
V gene: TRBV5-8
clone size: NA
CDR3 DNA: TGTGCCAGCAGCTTGTGGCGAGCCGGATACAATGAGCAGTTCTTC
CDR3 protein: CASSLWRAGYNEQFF

CDR3 length: 16
J gene: TRBJ2-7
D gene: TRBD2
V gene: TRBV28
clone size: NA
CDR3 DNA: TGTGCCAGCAGTTTACCATCGAGCGGGAGCTCCTACGAGCAGTACTTC
CDR3 protein: CASSLPSSGSSYEQYF

CDR3 length: 17
J gene: TRBJ2-1
D gene: NA
V gene: TRBV18
clone size: NA
CDR3 DNA: TGTGCCAGCTCTCCGCAACTAGCAGCCAGGGCCAATGATGAGCAGTTCTTC
CDR3 protein: CASSPQLAARANDEQFF

CDR3 length: 16
J gene: TRBJ2-1
D gene: TRBD2
V gene: TRBV5-4
clone size: few
CDR3 DNA: TGTGCCAGCAGCGATAGCGGGGGACTTTCCTACAATGAGCAGTTCTTC
CDR3 protein: CASSDSGGLSYNEQFF

CDR3 length: 12
J gene: TRBJ2-7
D gene: NA
V gene: TRBV18
clone size: few
CDR3 DNA: TGTGCCAGCTCACCACATGGCTACGAGCAGTACTTC
CDR3 protein: CASSPHGYEQYF

CDR3 length: 13
J gene: TRBJ1-1
D gene: TRBD1
V gene: TRBV10-3
clone size: few
CDR3 DNA: TGTGCCATCAGCAGGGGGCGAGGGACTGAAGCTTTCTTT
CDR3 protein: CAISRGRGTEAFF

CDR3 length: 14
J gene: TRBJ2-5
D gene: NA
V gene: TRBV28
clone size: few
CDR3 DNA: TGTGCCAGCAGTTTATCTGATCCGGGGAGATCCCAGTACTTC
CDR3 protein: CASSLSDPGRSQYF